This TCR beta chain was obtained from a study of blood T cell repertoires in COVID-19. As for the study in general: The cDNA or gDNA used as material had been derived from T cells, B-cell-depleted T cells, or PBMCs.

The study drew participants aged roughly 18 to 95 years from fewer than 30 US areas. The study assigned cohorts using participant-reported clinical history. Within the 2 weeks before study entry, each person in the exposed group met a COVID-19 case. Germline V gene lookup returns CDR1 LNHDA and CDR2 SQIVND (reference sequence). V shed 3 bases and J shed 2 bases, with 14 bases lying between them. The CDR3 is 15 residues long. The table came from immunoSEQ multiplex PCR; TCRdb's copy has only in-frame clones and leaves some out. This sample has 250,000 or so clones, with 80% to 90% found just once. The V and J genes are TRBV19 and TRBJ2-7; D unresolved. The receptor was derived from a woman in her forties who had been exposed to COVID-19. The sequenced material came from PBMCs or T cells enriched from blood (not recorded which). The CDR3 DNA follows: TGTGCCAGTAGTATCCTCAGCGACCGGGCCTACGAGCAGTACTTC. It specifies CASSILSDRAYEQYF.